The rows below give T cell receptor beta chains drawn from one sample of a study of beta chain features in type 1 diabetes. Sequencing was performed with immunoSEQ multiplex PCR; in TCRdb, only in-frame clones are kept and a portion is missing. The table lists roughly 140,000 clones, roughly 53% of them singletons. The sequenced sample consisted of Tregs from blood. The receptors were gathered from a man in his late teens or twenties in good health. CDR3s include the opening cysteine and the closing phenylalanine or tryptophan. Fields, in order: clone size, V gene, J gene, D gene, CDR3 DNA, CDR3 protein. A D gene is named only where the DNA matches it firmly. The size entry is marked missing in some rows and otherwise reads once, few, many or a size class.

abundance: NA
v_gene: TRBV6-1
j_gene: TRBJ2-1
d_gene: NA
CDR3nt: TGTGCCAGCAGTGGATTCAGGGACTCCTACAATGAGCAGTTCTTC
CDR3aa: CASSGFRDSYNEQFF

abundance: NA
v_gene: TRBV7-2
j_gene: TRBJ2-1
d_gene: NA
CDR3nt: TGTGCCAGCAGCTTATGGGCCTCGCTCGCCTACAATGAGCAGTTCTTC
CDR3aa: CASSLWASLAYNEQFF

abundance: NA
v_gene: TRBV19
j_gene: TRBJ2-2
d_gene: TRBD2
CDR3nt: TGTGCCAGTAGTTTTCGGACTAGCGGGAGGGAGCTGTTTTTT
CDR3aa: CASSFRTSGRELFF

abundance: NA
v_gene: TRBV23-1
j_gene: TRBJ1-5
d_gene: NA
CDR3nt: TGCGCCGGGTCACCCTCGAGGGTTTACAATCAGCCCCAGCATTTT
CDR3aa: CAGSPSRVYNQPQHF

abundance: NA
v_gene: TRBV18
j_gene: TRBJ2-7
d_gene: TRBD2
CDR3nt: TGTGCCAGCTCACCAACTAGCGGACCTTCCTACGAGCAGTACTTC
CDR3aa: CASSPTSGPSYEQYF

abundance: once
v_gene: TRBV28
j_gene: TRBJ1-2
d_gene: TRBD1
CDR3nt: TGTGCCAGCAGTACCCCCGGGACAGAGATTAACTATGGCTACACCTTC
CDR3aa: CASSTPGTEINYGYTF

abundance: once
v_gene: TRBV6-6
j_gene: TRBJ2-1
d_gene: NA
CDR3nt: TGTGCCAGCAGTTACTCGGAGGGCCGGTACAATGAGCAGTTCTTC
CDR3aa: CASSYSEGRYNEQFF

abundance: NA
v_gene: TRBV29-1
j_gene: TRBJ2-7
d_gene: TRBD1
CDR3nt: TGCAGCGTTGTGTCGGGACAGGGGAGGAACGAGCAGTACTTC
CDR3aa: CSVVSGQGRNEQYF

abundance: few
v_gene: TRBV15
j_gene: TRBJ2-1
d_gene: NA
CDR3nt: TGTGCCACCAGCAGAGATCCGGGAGTGTACAATGAGCAGTTCTTC
CDR3aa: CATSRDPGVYNEQFF

abundance: NA
v_gene: TRBV28
j_gene: TRBJ1-1
d_gene: TRBD1
CDR3nt: TGTGCCAGCAGTTTCACAGGGGGCGTGACTGAAGCTTTCTTT
CDR3aa: CASSFTGGVTEAFF

abundance: NA
v_gene: TRBV28
j_gene: TRBJ1-5
d_gene: NA
CDR3nt: TGTGCCAGCACAGGGGCCAATCAGCCCCAGCATTTT
CDR3aa: CASTGANQPQHF

abundance: few
v_gene: TRBV20-1
j_gene: TRBJ2-5
d_gene: NA
CDR3nt: TGCAGTGCAGAAGCAGAGACCCAGTACTTC
CDR3aa: CSAEAETQYF

abundance: once
v_gene: TRBV15
j_gene: TRBJ1-2
d_gene: NA
CDR3nt: TGTGCCACCAGCAGAGACGACAGATGGAACTATGGCTACACCTTC
CDR3aa: CATSRDDRWNYGYTF

abundance: few
v_gene: TRBV7-9
j_gene: TRBJ2-7
d_gene: NA
CDR3nt: TGTGCCAGCAGCCCAACACGACTAGAGGAGCAGTACTTC
CDR3aa: CASSPTRLEEQYF

abundance: few
v_gene: TRBV9
j_gene: TRBJ2-1
d_gene: TRBD1
CDR3nt: TGTGCCAGCAGCACCAAGGGACAGGGAGCCTACAATGAGCAGTTCTTC
CDR3aa: CASSTKGQGAYNEQFF

abundance: NA
v_gene: TRBV2
j_gene: TRBJ2-6
d_gene: TRBD2
CDR3nt: TGTGCCACCAGACTAGCAACTGGGGCCAACGTCCTGACTTTC
CDR3aa: CATRLATGANVLTF

abundance: few
v_gene: TRBV7-2
j_gene: TRBJ2-5
d_gene: NA
CDR3nt: TGTGCCAGCAGCTTCCAGGGGCGGTCAGTCTCGTACTTC
CDR3aa: CASSFQGRSVSYF

abundance: once
v_gene: TRBV18
j_gene: TRBJ1-2
d_gene: NA
CDR3nt: TGTGCCAGCTCACCACCGTGGGACATTAAAGGCTACACCTTC
CDR3aa: CASSPPWDIKGYTF

abundance: few
v_gene: TRBV7-2
j_gene: TRBJ2-2
d_gene: NA
CDR3nt: TGTGCCAGCAGCTTAGGCGGGGGCCCAGGGAGGGAGCTGTTTTTT
CDR3aa: CASSLGGGPGRELFF

abundance: few
v_gene: TRBV4-3
j_gene: TRBJ2-2
d_gene: TRBD1
CDR3nt: TGCGCCAGCAGCCAAGGGACAGGGGGATCCGGGGAGCTGTTTTTT
CDR3aa: CASSQGTGGSGELFF

abundance: NA
v_gene: TRBV10-3
j_gene: TRBJ2-7
d_gene: TRBD1
CDR3nt: TGTGCCATCAGGGGACAGAGTAACTACGAGCAGTACTTC
CDR3aa: CAIRGQSNYEQYF

abundance: few
v_gene: TRBV7-2
j_gene: TRBJ2-1
d_gene: NA
CDR3nt: TGTGCCAGCAGCCCGAGAGGGGAGCAGTTCTTC
CDR3aa: CASSPRGEQFF

abundance: few
v_gene: TRBV10-3
j_gene: TRBJ2-7
d_gene: TRBD2
CDR3nt: TGTGCCATCAGTCGGCTAGCGGGGGGGCGTTCCTACGAGCAGTACTTC
CDR3aa: CAISRLAGGRSYEQYF

abundance: few
v_gene: TRBV29-1
j_gene: TRBJ1-1
d_gene: NA
CDR3nt: TGCAGCGTTGCCAAGGGGGTAGCTGAAGCTTTCTTT
CDR3aa: CSVAKGVAEAFF

abundance: NA
v_gene: TRBV29-1
j_gene: TRBJ2-1
d_gene: TRBD2
CDR3nt: TGCAGCGTTGAATGGTTTAGCGGGAGCCCCTGGAACAATGAGCAGTTCTTC
CDR3aa: CSVEWFSGSPWNNEQFF

abundance: few
v_gene: TRBV7-2
j_gene: TRBJ2-5
d_gene: NA
CDR3nt: TGTGCCAGCAGCGTACAGGGCGAAGAGACCCAGTACTTC
CDR3aa: CASSVQGEETQYF

abundance: NA
v_gene: TRBV7-8
j_gene: TRBJ2-7
d_gene: TRBD1
CDR3nt: TGTGCCAGCAGCTTAGGTCGCGGACAGGGGCCGTACGAGCAGTACTTC
CDR3aa: CASSLGRGQGPYEQYF

abundance: NA
v_gene: TRBV10-3
j_gene: TRBJ2-5
d_gene: NA
CDR3nt: TGTGCCATCTGGGACTACCAAGAGACCCAGTACTTC
CDR3aa: CAIWDYQETQYF

abundance: NA
v_gene: TRBV6-6
j_gene: TRBJ1-5
d_gene: NA
CDR3nt: TGTGCCAGCAGTTATAGACAGATTAGCAATCAGCCCCAGCATTTT
CDR3aa: CASSYRQISNQPQHF

abundance: few
v_gene: TRBV7-2
j_gene: TRBJ1-2
d_gene: TRBD1
CDR3nt: TGTGCCAGCAGCTTACAGGGGGCGCGGGGCTACACCTTC
CDR3aa: CASSLQGARGYTF

abundance: NA
v_gene: TRBV2
j_gene: TRBJ2-7
d_gene: TRBD2
CDR3nt: TGTGCCAGCATCAGCGGGAGTAGATACGAGCAGTACTTC
CDR3aa: CASISGSRYEQYF

abundance: NA
v_gene: TRBV6-1
j_gene: TRBJ1-1
d_gene: NA
CDR3nt: TGTGCCAGCATGACGGGGGTTGGCACTGAAGCTTTCTTT
CDR3aa: CASMTGVGTEAFF

abundance: NA
v_gene: TRBV7-2
j_gene: TRBJ2-2
d_gene: TRBD2
CDR3nt: TGTGCCAGCAGCTTAAACGGGGGGTCTAACACCGGGGAGCTGTTTTTT
CDR3aa: CASSLNGGSNTGELFF

abundance: NA
v_gene: TRBV28
j_gene: TRBJ2-1
d_gene: NA
CDR3nt: TGTGCCAGCAGTTTCTTGCTAGACCACTACAATGAGCAGTTCTTC
CDR3aa: CASSFLLDHYNEQFF

abundance: NA
v_gene: TRBV7-3
j_gene: TRBJ2-7
d_gene: TRBD2
CDR3nt: TGTGCCAGCAGCCTAAGGGCTAGCGGGGGCGACACCAGCTACGAGCAGTACTTC
CDR3aa: CASSLRASGGDTSYEQYF

abundance: NA
v_gene: TRBV4-2
j_gene: TRBJ2-4
d_gene: TRBD1
CDR3nt: TGTGCCAGCAGCCAAGATACAGGGGGATCCAAAAACATTCAGTACTTC
CDR3aa: CASSQDTGGSKNIQYF